This TCR beta chain was recovered during a study of T cell responses to AZD1222 COVID-19 vaccine listed by TCRdb under 2021. As for the study more broadly: TCR sequencing was performed for 233 trial participants, of whom around 210 were given two doses of AZD1222 and around 25 were given two doses of MenACWY control vaccine. Enrollment into the trials was organized by age into subgroups of 18-55, 56-69 and 70-plus years, and those subgroups contained roughly 150, 30 and 60 TCR-sequenced participants, respectively.

The time point label, as the study defines it: about 28 days (+/-7) after the second vaccine dose. Because spike-specific TCR depth and breadth did not differ between the two schedules, AZD1222 recipients who got a second dose at roughly 4 weeks were pooled with those who got a second dose at roughly 12 weeks. Samples from vaccinated people were obtained from the UK trials COV001 and COV002, which included a single-blind randomized controlled phase 2/3 trial of AZD1222 (ChAdOx1 nCoV-19) in healthy adults. For TCRbeta chain sequencing, PBMC samples from trial participants were taken at day 0 and at day 28 after the second dose. To note about this clone: The antigen it binds to is not known. No quality values exist for individual bases; no much larger clone is one base distant.

Overall results and qualifications from the work: Most participants were white British and females outnumbered males, and the authors suggested that clonal diversity may have been underestimated. No day 14 peak-response samples were available, so repertoires were characterized only after the peak T cell response. Spike-specific TCR breadth and depth rose significantly after two AZD1222 doses compared with day 0 and with MenACWY recipients. CD4 TCRs associated with the vaccine covered the entire spike protein, and the dominant responses were in regions 160-218 and 743-854. The 56-69-year group was small, and its depth increase did not reach significance, likely because of low power. Conclusions about previously exposed vaccinees were limited because only 5 or 6 AZD1222 recipients were SARS-CoV-2 seropositive at baseline. Reportedly, close to half of the unique spike-specific TCRs recognized epitopes lying outside the regions that are mutated in the B.1.351 and B.1.1.7 variants.

The CDR3 regions of human TCRbeta chains were subjected to immunosequencing. The source study handled its data this way. Repertoire TCRs were checked for matches against a reference library of SARS-CoV-2-specific TCRs that had been generated using the MIRA antigen-specificity platform. Breadth was defined as the fraction of unique TCRs that were SARS-CoV-2-associated, and depth was defined as the fraction of total T cells that were SARS-CoV-2-associated. Using the MIRA data, each spike-specific TCR was mapped to the spike region that the TCR reacts to and placed in a CD4 or CD8 class. Log10-transformed breadth and depth values were compared by one-way ANOVA with Sidak's multiple comparisons tests. TCRdb provides this immuneACCESS table in a form limited to in-frame rearrangements. Some clones are lacking; in checked studies, under half of them reflect an unresolved V gene, and why the rest are absent is not known. V and J calls and clone size are those listed in that table; D and trimming were worked out from the DNA. The sample records tens of thousands of clones, around 91% of which are singletons. Jointly, the top ten make up less than 3% of the sample.

Measured from the cysteine to the phenylalanine, the CDR3 is 12 residues long. Of the read, only the CDR3 DNA is kept; its 36 bases are in frame from base 1. In the germline V gene (reference sequence), CDR1 corresponds to GTSNPN and CDR2 to SVGIG. Trimming takes 3 bases from V and 3 bases from J, and the germline ends sit 9 bases apart. This receptor was taken from an adult who received the AZD1222 COVID-19 vaccine. The sequence is built from TRBV30 and TRBJ2-7, with no confidently assigned D gene. The starting material was peripheral blood, obtained 28 days after the second AZD1222 dose. The CDR3 region has the sequence CAWSIIGYEQYF. The DNA reads as follows: TGTGCCTGGAGCATAATAGGCTACGAGCAGTACTTC. Here the CDR3 is joined to the reference TRBV30 and TRBJ2-7 genes, and the full variable domain is: SQTIHQWPATLVQPVGSPLSLECTVEGTSNPNLYWYRQAAGRGLQLLFYSVGIGQISSEVPQNLSASRPQDRQFILSSKKLLLSDSGFYLCAWSIIGYEQYFGPGTRLTVT.